Below are 16 T cell receptor beta chains sequenced from a single sample in a study of immune evolution from preneoplasia to lung adenocarcinoma. Data came from immunoSEQ multiplex PCR; TCRdb stores just in-frame clones and leaves some out. Here the sample spans over 11,000 clones, 80% to 90% being singletons. Sequencing input: FFPE minimally invasive lung adenocarcinoma tissue. These receptors all come from a person aged 70 to 85 with lung adenocarcinoma.

The chain is built from TRBV6-5 and TRBJ1-1; D possibly corresponds to TRBD1 (5 bases). This CDR3 has 13 residues. CDR1 and CDR2 from the germline V gene are MNHEY and SVGAGI. V was trimmed by 1 base and J by 6 bases, leaving 9 bases between them. DNA for the CDR3: TGTGCCAGCAGTTACTTTCGGGGGGCTGAAGCTTTCTTT. It is translated as CASSYFRGAEAFF.

The chain employs TRBV7-3 and TRBJ2-3, with D perhaps matching TRBD2 (6 bases). V lost 6 bases and J 1 base, leaving 8 bases between the germline ends. Germline CDR1 and CDR2: SGHTA and FQGTGA. This CDR3 comprises 13 residues. The CDR3 loop reads CASRGTGTDTQYF. The CDR3 region has the DNA TGTGCCAGCAGGGGGACTGGCACAGATACGCAGTATTTT.

This chain joins TRBV7-9 and TRBJ2-3, with a possible D match to TRBD2 (5 bases). The V gene lost 5 bases and the J gene lost 0 bases, with 12 bases spanning the gap. This CDR3 spans 15 amino acids. Looked up from germline, CDR1 is SEHNR and CDR2 is FQNEAQ (reference sequence). The CDR3 DNA reads TGTGCCAGCAGCCCGGGGTCCGGTAGCACAGATACGCAGTATTTT. It yields the protein CASSPGSGSTDTQYF.

This clone has a handful of counts. This chain uses TRBV9 with TRBJ2-7; TRBD2 is a possible D gene (7 bases). Trimming pared 4 bases from V and 11 bases from J, leaving 16 bases between. The CDR3 loop spans 12 amino acids. Germline CDR1 and CDR2: SGDLS and YYNGEE. The CDR3 DNA reads TGTGCCAGCAGCTCCCCGGGGAGGGGGAAGTACTTC. Its translation: CASSSPGRGKYF.

J is TRBJ2-5 and V is TRBV5-8; a weak D match, TRBD1 (6 bases). The J call may be faulty, since TRBJ2-7 better matches the DNA end. The CDR3 loop spans 14 amino acids. Germline V gene sequence: CDR1 SGHTS, CDR2 YDEGEE. The DNA for the CDR3 is TGTGCCAGCAGCTTGTTTGGACAGTCCTACGAGCAGTACTTC. It translates to CASSLFGQSYEQYF.

CDR3 protein: CASSFSAAGNTIYF. In DNA, the CDR3 is TGTGCCAGCAGCTTCTCGGCCGCTGGAAACACCATATATTTT. The chain links TRBV11-2 to TRBJ1-3; unclear D gene. The CDR3 contains 14 residues. Trimming shortened V by 3 bases and J by 2 bases, and 8 bases separated the two germline ends. Per the germline V gene, CDR1 is SGHAT and CDR2 is FQNNGV.

J is TRBJ1-1 and V is TRBV2, with D perhaps TRBD1 (5 bases). Trimming left V 2 bases short and J 10 bases short, with 14 bases between. CDR3 length equals 13 residues. Germline V gene lookup returns CDR1 SNHLY and CDR2 FYNNEI. The DNA of the CDR3 is TGTGCCAGCAGTGAATCAGGGTACGGGCGAGCTTTCTTT. It is translated as CASSESGYGRAFF.

This rearrangement joins TRBV10-3 to TRBJ1-3, with D possibly TRBD1 on 5 matching bases. Germline values: CDR1 ENHRY, CDR2 SYGVKD. The length of the CDR3 is 16 residues. With 0 bases removed from V and 2 bases from J, the gap between germline ends came to 11 bases. The CDR3 is CAISESRTGAGNTIYF. CDR3 nucleotide sequence: TGTGCCATCAGTGAGTCAAGGACGGGGGCTGGAAACACCATATATTTT.

The table lists this clone with a few counts. The chain recombines TRBV29-1 with TRBJ1-1; no definite D call. Trimming removed 0 bases at V and 6 bases at J, with 8 bases between. CDR1 and CDR2 from the germline V gene are SQVTM and ANQGSEA. CDR3 length equals 12 residues. The CDR3 nucleotides are TGCAGCGTTGAAGATCGCGGTTCTGAAGCTTTCTTT. Its translation is CSVEDRGSEAFF. Filled out from reference TRBV29-1 and TRBJ1-1, the complete variable domain reads SAVISQKPSRDICQRGTSLTIQCQVDSQVTMMFWYRQQPGQSLTLIATANQGSEATYESGFVIDKFPISRPNLTFSTLTVSNMSPEDSSIYLCSVEDRGSEAFFGQGTRLTVV.

A few counts support this clone. J is TRBJ1-1 and V is TRBV4-1, with 10 bases aligning to TRBD1. The germline CDR1 and CDR2 sequences are MGHRA and YSYEKL. The ends lost 1 base at V and 3 bases at J; junction bases unmatched: 5. The CDR3 extends over 16 amino acids. In DNA, the CDR3 is TGCGCCAGCAGCCAAGCGAGAGGACAGGGGGACACTGAAGCTTTCTTT. This sequence encodes CASSQARGQGDTEAFF.

In its sample, this clone was seen once. V gene TRBV7-3 combines with J gene TRBJ2-1; 11 bases match TRBD2. Germline assignment: CDR1 SGHTA and CDR2 FQGTGA. CDR3 length: 15 amino acids. The ends lost 8 bases at V and 4 bases at J; junction bases unmatched: 7. The CDR3 region is CASGPGTSGYNEQFF. The CDR3 DNA is TGTGCCAGCGGCCCAGGGACTAGCGGATACAATGAGCAGTTCTTC.

The chain couples TRBV9 to TRBJ1-4; unclear D gene. Deletions cut 0 bases from V and 4 bases from J, with 7 bases between. The CDR3 length is 14 residues. From germline, CDR1 is SGDLS and CDR2 YYNGEE. The CDR3 spells CASSVAGSNEKLFF. CDR3 bases: TGTGCCAGCAGCGTAGCGGGGAGTAATGAAAAACTGTTTTTT.

This chain connects TRBV28 to TRBJ1-3; D remains unclear. Trimming removed 3 bases from V and 4 bases from J, with 16 bases in between. The CDR3 is 16 residues long. Germline V lookup: CDR1 MDHEN, CDR2 SYDVKM. The CDR3 loop reads CASSFGDSRGGNTIYF. For the CDR3, the DNA is TGTGCCAGCAGTTTCGGGGATAGTCGTGGGGGAAACACCATATATTTT.

The CDR3 sequence is CASSTVSSGNTIYF. CDR3 DNA: TGTGCCAGTAGTACGGTTAGCTCTGGAAACACCATATATTTT. The rearrangement links TRBV19 to TRBJ1-3; D unclear. The CDR3 runs to 14 residues. Germline CDR1 and CDR2: LNHDA and SQIVND (reference sequence). The V end was cut by 4 bases, the J end by 0 bases, with 7 bases between.

This sequence joins TRBV7-2 and TRBJ1-2, with a weak D call TRBD1 (6 bases). The CDR3 has 17 amino acids. Germline V lookup: CDR1 SGHTA, CDR2 FQGNSA. Trimming took 3 bases from V and 2 from J, leaving 19 bases between them. CDR3 sequence (DNA): TGTGCCAGCAGCTTGAGCCCTAGTACAGGGCCAAACTATGGCTACACCTTC. This codes for CASSLSPSTGPNYGYTF.

This sequence joins TRBV30 and TRBJ1-1, with D possibly being TRBD1 (5 bases). With 2 bases removed from V and 4 bases from J, the gap between germline ends came to 11 bases. This CDR3 spans 13 amino acids. Germline CDR1 and CDR2: GTSNPN and SVGIG (reference sequence). The CDR3 DNA follows: TGTGCCTGGAGTAACTCCGGGGGCACTGAAGCTTTCTTT. Protein product: CAWSNSGGTEAFF.